This TCR beta chain was captured in a study of T cells in Graves' hyperthyroidism and ophthalmopathy. Background on the study: Once the initial diagnosis was made, peripheral blood was obtained before any treatment.

Subjects aged 18 to 65 presented with newly diagnosed hyperthyroidism of less than 2 months' duration. Uncontrolled infections, other autoimmune diseases, pregnancy or lactation led to exclusion of patients. RNA transcripts gave rise to amplified TCR beta CDR3 regions. HTBI primers were employed in a first-round RT-PCR of the TCR CDR3. TCRdb reprocessed the multiplex PCR reads with MiXCR, giving one entry per CDR3 protein. The table includes roughly 300,000 distinct CDR3 sequences, 21% detected once. This clonotype was seen more than once but under ten times. CDR3 length: 20 amino acids. The germline gives CDR1 SGHNT, CDR2 YYREEE (reference sequence). J lost 0 bases, V lost 2 bases, and 13 bases had no gene match.

The specimen sequenced was blood. J is TRBJ2-1 and V is TRBV5-4, with TRBD2 matching over 11 bases. This receptor was taken from a woman aged 45 to 65 with Graves' hyperthyroidism. The CDR3 DNA is TGTGCCAGCAGCTTAACGGATGGACTAGCGGGTTATTACTCCTACAATGAGCAGTTCTTC. Protein: CASSLTDGLAGYYSYNEQFF.